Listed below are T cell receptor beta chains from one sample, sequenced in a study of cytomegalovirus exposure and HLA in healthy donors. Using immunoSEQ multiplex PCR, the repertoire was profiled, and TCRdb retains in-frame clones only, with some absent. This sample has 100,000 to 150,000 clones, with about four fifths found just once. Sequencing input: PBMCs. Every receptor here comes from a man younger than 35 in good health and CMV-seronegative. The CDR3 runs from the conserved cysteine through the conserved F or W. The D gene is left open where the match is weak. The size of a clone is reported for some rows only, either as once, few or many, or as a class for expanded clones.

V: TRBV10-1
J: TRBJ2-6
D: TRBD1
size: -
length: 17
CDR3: CASSDGTGLGGANVLTF
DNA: TGCGCCAGCAGTGACGGGACAGGGCTAGGTGGGGCCAACGTCCTGACTTTC

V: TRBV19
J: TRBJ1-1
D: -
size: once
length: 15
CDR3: CASRPASQGSAEAFF
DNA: TGTGCCAGTAGACCCGCCTCACAGGGTTCGGCTGAAGCTTTCTTT

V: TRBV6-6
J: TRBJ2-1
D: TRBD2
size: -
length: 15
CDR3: CASSYSGGAGDEQFF
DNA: TGTGCCAGCAGTTACTCAGGCGGGGCGGGGGATGAGCAGTTCTTC

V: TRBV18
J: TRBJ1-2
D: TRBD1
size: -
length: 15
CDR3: CASSPRTGVDYGYTF
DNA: TGTGCCAGCTCACCTCGGACAGGAGTAGACTATGGCTACACCTTC

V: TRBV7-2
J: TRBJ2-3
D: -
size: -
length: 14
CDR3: CASSLLGVPDTQYF
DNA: TGTGCCAGCAGCTTACTAGGGGTGCCAGATACGCAGTATTTT

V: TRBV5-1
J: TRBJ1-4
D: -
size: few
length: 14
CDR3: CASSRTGANEKLFF
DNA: TGCGCCAGCAGCCGAACCGGGGCTAATGAAAAACTGTTTTTT

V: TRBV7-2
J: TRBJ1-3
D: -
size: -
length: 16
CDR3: CASSYEGAFRGNTIYF
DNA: TGTGCCAGCAGTTATGAAGGGGCCTTTCGAGGAAACACCATATATTTT

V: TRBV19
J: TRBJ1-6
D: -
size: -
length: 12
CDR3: CAANEPNSPLHF
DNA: TGTGCCGCCAACGAGCCTAATTCACCCCTCCACTTT

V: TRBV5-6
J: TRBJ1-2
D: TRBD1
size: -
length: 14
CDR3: CASSLGGQADGYTF
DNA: TGTGCCAGCAGCTTGGGGGGACAGGCGGATGGCTACACCTTC

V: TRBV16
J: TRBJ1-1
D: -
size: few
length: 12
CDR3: CASSHRNTEAFF
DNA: TGTGCCAGCAGCCACAGGAACACTGAAGCTTTCTTT

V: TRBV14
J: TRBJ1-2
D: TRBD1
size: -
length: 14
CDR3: CASSQAGQGGGYTF
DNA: TGTGCCAGCAGCCAAGCGGGCCAGGGGGGTGGCTACACCTTC

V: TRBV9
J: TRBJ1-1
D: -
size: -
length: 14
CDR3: CASSAGHKNTEAFF
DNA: TGTGCCAGCAGCGCGGGACACAAGAACACTGAAGCTTTCTTT

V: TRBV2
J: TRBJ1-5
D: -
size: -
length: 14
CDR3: CASSFTGYNQPQHF
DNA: TGTGCCAGCAGTTTTACAGGGTACAATCAGCCCCAGCATTTT

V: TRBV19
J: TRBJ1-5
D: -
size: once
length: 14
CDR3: CASSIGQGYQPQHF
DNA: TGTGCCAGTAGTATTGGTCAGGGGTATCAGCCCCAGCATTTT

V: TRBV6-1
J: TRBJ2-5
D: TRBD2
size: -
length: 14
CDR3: CASRLAGGLETQYF
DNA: TGTGCCAGCCGACTAGCGGGGGGGTTAGAGACCCAGTACTTC

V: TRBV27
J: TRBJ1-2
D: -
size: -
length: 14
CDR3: CASSPAGGLYGYTF
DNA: TGTGCCAGCAGTCCCGCCGGGGGGCTCTATGGCTACACCTTC

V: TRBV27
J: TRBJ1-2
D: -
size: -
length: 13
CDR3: CASSLTSNYGYTF
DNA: TGTGCCAGCAGTTTAACTAGTAACTATGGCTACACCTTC

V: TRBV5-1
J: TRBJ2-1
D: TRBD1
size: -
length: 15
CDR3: CASSSGQEGSGEQFF
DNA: TGCGCCAGCAGCTCGGGACAGGAGGGCTCAGGTGAGCAGTTCTTC

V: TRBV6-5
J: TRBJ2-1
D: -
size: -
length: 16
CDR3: CASSYEWGRTYNEQFF
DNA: TGTGCCAGCAGTTACGAGTGGGGGCGCACCTACAATGAGCAGTTCTTC

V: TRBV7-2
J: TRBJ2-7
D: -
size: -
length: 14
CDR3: CASSQRQGGYEQYF
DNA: TGTGCCAGCAGCCAAAGACAGGGAGGCTACGAGCAGTACTTC

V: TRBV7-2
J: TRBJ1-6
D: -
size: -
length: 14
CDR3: CAGRRDLGDSPLHF
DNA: TGTGCCGGCCGGAGGGACCTGGGGGATTCACCCCTCCACTTT

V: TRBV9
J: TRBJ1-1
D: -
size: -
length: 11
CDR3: CASSVQAEAFF
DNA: TGTGCCAGCAGCGTTCAGGCTGAAGCTTTCTTT

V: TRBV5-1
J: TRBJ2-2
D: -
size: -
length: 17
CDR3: CASSQSPGHFNTGELFF
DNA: TGCGCCAGCAGCCAGTCCCCGGGACACTTTAACACCGGGGAGCTGTTTTTT

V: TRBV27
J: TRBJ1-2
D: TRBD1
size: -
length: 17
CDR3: CASSLLYRGPLMYGYTF
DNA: TGTGCCAGCAGTTTATTGTACAGGGGCCCTCTAATGTATGGCTACACCTTC